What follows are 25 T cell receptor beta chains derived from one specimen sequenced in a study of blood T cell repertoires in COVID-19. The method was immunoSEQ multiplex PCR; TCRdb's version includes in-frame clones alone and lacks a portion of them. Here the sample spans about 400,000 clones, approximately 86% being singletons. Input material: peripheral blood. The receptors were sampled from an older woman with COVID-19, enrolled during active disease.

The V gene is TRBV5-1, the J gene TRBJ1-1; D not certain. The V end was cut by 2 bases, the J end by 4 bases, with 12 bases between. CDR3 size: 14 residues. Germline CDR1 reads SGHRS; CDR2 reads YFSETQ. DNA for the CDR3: TGCGCCAGCAGCTTAGAGTTCGGGAGCACTGAAGCTTTCTTT. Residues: CASSLEFGSTEAFF.

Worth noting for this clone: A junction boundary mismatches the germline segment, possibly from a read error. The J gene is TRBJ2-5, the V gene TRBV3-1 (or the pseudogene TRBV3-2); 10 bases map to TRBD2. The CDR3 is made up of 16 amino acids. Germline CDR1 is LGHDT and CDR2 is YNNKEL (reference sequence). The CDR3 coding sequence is TGTGCCAGCAACCAAGGGAGCGGGGGGGCTTGGGAGACCCAGTACTTC. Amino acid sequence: CASNQGSGGAWETQYF.

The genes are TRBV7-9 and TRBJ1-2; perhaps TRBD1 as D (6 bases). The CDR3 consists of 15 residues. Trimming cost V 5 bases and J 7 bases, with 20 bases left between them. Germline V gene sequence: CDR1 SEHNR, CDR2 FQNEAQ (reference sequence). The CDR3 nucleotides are TGTGCCAGCAGCCCCCGGACAGAGACCCTGGGTGGCTACACCTTC. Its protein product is CASSPRTETLGGYTF.

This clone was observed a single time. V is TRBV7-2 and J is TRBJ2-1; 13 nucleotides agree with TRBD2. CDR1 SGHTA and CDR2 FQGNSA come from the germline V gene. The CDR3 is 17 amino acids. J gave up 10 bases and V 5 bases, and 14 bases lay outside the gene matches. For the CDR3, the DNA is TGTGCCAGCAGCCTTAGAGGACTAGCGGGGGCCCATTACGAGCAGTTCTTC. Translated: CASSLRGLAGAHYEQFF.

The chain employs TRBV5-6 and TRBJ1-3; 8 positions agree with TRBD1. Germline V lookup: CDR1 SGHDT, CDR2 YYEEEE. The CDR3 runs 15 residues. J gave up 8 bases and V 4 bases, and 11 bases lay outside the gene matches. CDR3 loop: CASSHTGTGGDTIYF. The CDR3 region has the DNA TGTGCCAGCAGCCACACCGGGACAGGAGGGGACACCATATATTTT.

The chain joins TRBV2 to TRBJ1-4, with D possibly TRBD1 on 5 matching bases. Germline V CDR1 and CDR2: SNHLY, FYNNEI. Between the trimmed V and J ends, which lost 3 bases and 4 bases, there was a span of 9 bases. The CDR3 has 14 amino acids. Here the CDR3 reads CASSDLGGNEKLFF. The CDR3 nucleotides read TGTGCCAGCAGTGATCTCGGGGGTAATGAAAAACTGTTTTTT.

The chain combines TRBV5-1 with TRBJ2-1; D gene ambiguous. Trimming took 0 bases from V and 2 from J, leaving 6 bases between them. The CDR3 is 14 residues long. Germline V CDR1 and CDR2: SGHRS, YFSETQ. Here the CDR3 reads CASSLGQTYNEQFF. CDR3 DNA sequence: TGCGCCAGCAGCTTGGGGCAGACCTACAATGAGCAGTTCTTC.

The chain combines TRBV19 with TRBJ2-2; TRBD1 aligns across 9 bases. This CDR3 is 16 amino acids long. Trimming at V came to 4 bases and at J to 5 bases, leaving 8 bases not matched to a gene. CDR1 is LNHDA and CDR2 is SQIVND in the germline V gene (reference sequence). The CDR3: CASSTPGQGRTGELFF. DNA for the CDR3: TGTGCCAGTAGTACCCCGGGACAGGGAAGAACCGGGGAGCTGTTTTTT.

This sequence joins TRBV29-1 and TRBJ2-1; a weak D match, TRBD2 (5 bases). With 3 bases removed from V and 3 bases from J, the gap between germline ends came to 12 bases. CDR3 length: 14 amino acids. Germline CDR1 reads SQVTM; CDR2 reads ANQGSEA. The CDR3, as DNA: TGCAGCGTTGATGCCGGGATTTACTACAATGAGCAGTTCTTC. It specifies CSVDAGIYYNEQFF.

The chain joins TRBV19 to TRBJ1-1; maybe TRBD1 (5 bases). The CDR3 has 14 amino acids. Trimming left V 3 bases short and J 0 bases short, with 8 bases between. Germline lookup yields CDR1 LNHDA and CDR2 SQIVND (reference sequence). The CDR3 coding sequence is TGTGCCAGTAGTATTCAGGGCATGAACACTGAAGCTTTCTTT. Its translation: CASSIQGMNTEAFF.

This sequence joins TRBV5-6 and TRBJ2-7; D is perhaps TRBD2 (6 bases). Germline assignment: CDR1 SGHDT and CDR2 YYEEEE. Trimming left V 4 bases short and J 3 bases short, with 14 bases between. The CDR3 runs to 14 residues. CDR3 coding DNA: TGTGCCAGCAGCCCCGATGCGGGGATCTACGAGCAGTACTTC. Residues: CASSPDAGIYEQYF.

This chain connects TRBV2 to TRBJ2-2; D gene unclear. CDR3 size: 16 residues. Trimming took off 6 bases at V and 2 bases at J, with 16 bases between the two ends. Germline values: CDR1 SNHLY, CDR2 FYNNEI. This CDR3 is CASSPDRRSNTGELFF. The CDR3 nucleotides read TGTGCCAGCAGCCCCGATCGAAGGAGCAACACCGGGGAGCTGTTTTTT. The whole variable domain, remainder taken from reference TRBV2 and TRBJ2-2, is EPEVTQTPSHQVTQMGQEVILRCVPISNHLYFYWYRQILGQKVEFLVSFYNNEISEKSEIFDDQFSVERPDGSNFTLKIRSTKLEDSAMYFCASSPDRRSNTGELFFGEGSRLTVL.

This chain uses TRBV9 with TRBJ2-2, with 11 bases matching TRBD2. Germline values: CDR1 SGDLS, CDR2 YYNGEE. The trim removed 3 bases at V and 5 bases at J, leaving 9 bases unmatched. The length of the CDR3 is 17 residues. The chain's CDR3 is CASSGSLGLAVTGELFF. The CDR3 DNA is TGTGCCAGCAGCGGCTCTCTGGGACTAGCGGTTACCGGGGAGCTGTTTTTT.

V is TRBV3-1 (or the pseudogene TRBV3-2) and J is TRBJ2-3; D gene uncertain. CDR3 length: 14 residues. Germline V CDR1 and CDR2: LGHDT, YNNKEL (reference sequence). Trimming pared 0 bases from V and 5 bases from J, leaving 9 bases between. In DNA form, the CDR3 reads TGTGCCAGCAGCCAAGATGGTGGGCTAGATACGCAGTATTTT. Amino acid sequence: CASSQDGGLDTQYF.

Written as DNA, the CDR3 is TGTGCCAGCAGCTTCCGAGGACAGGGCACAGATACGCAGTATTTT. This codes for CASSFRGQGTDTQYF. The chain combines TRBV9 with TRBJ2-3, with 7 bases lining up with TRBD1. The V segment lost 4 bases and the J segment 1 base; nucleotides outside the gene matches: 6. The CDR3 consists of 15 residues. CDR1 and CDR2 from the germline V gene are SGDLS and YYNGEE.

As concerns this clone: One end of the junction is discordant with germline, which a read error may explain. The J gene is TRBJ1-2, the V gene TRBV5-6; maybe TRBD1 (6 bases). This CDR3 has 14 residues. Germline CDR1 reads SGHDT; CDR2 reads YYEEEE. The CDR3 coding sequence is TGTGCCAGCAGCTCAACGGACAGAAGAGTAGAGGTAGACTTC. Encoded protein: CASSSTDRRVEVDF.

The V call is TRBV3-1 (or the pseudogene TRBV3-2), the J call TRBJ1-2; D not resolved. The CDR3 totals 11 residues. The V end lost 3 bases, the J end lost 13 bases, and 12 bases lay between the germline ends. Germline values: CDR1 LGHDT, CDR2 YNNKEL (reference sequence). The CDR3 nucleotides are TGTGCCAGCAGCCAGGGCCCAGCCCTCACCTTC. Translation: CASSQGPALTF.

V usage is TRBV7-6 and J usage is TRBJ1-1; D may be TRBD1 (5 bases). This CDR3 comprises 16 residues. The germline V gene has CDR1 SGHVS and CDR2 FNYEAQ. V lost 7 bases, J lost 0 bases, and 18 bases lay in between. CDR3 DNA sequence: TGTGCCAGCACCCTGGGGGGTGGGCACTTGAACACTGAAGCTTTCTTT. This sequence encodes CASTLGGGHLNTEAFF. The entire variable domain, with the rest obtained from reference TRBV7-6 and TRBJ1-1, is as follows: GAGVSQSPRYKVTKRGQDVALRCDPISGHVSLYWYRQALGQGPEFLTYFNYEAQQDKSGLPNDRFSAERPEGSISTLTIQRTEQRDSAMYRCASTLGGGHLNTEAFFGQGTRLTVV.

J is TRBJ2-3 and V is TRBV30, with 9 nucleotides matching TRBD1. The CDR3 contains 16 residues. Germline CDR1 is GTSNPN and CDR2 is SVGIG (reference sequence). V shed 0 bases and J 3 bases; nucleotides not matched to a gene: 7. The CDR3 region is CAWSVLGGQGTDTQYF. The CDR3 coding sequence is TGTGCCTGGAGTGTACTTGGGGGACAGGGAACAGATACGCAGTATTTT. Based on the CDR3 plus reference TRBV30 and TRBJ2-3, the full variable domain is SQTIHQWPATLVQPVGSPLSLECTVEGTSNPNLYWYRQAAGRGLQLLFYSVGIGQISSEVPQNLSASRPQDRQFILSSKKLLLSDSGFYLCAWSVLGGQGTDTQYFGPGTRLTVL.

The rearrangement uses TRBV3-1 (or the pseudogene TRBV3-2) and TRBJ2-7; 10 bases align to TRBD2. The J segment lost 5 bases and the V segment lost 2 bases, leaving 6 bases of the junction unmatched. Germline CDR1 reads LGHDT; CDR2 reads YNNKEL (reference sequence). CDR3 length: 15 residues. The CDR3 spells CASSQPGLARDEQYF. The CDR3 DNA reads TGTGCCAGCAGCCAACCGGGACTAGCGAGGGACGAGCAGTACTTC.

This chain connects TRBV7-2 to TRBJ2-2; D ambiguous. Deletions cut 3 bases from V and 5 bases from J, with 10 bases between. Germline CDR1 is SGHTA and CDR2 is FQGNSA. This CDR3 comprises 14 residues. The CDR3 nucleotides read TGTGCCAGCAGCTTTCAGGTGCAAACCGGGGAGCTGTTTTTT. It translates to CASSFQVQTGELFF.

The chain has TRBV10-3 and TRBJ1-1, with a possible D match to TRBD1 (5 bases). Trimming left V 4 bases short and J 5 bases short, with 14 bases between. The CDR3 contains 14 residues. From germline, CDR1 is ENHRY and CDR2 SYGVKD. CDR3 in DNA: TGTGCCATCAGTGGGCTGCAGGGATGGACTGAAGCTTTCTTT. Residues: CAISGLQGWTEAFF.

The CDR3 bases are TGTGCCAGCAGCTTTCAAGATGGCAGGGCCTCCTACGAGCAGTACTTC. Its protein is CASSFQDGRASYEQYF. The chain is built from TRBV7-9 and TRBJ2-7, with TRBD1 as a possible D gene (5 bases). This CDR3 spans 16 amino acids. Germline CDR1 is SEHNR and CDR2 is FQNEAQ (reference sequence). V lost 3 bases, J lost 0 bases, and 15 bases lay in between.

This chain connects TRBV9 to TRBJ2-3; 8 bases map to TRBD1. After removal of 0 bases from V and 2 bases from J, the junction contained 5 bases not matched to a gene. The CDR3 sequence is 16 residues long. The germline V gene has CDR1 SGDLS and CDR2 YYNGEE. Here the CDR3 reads CASSVVGQGYTDTQYF. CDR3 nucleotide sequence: TGTGCCAGCAGCGTAGTTGGACAGGGCTACACAGATACGCAGTATTTT.

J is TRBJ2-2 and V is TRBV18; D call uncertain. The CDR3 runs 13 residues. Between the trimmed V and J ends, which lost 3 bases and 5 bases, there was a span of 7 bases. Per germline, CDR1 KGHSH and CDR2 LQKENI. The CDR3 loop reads CASSPAFTGELFF. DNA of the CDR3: TGTGCCAGCTCACCGGCATTTACCGGGGAGCTGTTTTTT.